The 23 T cell receptor beta chains presented below share a single source sample, sequenced in a study of PD-L1 blockade in urothelial cancer. Time point: peripheral blood 6 weeks after treatment start. Using immunoSEQ multiplex PCR, the repertoire was profiled, and TCRdb retains in-frame clones only, with some absent. This table holds about 76,000 clones, about 91% found once. The sequenced sample was PBMCs, obtained around atezolizumab (anti-PD-L1) treatment. All receptors come from a woman aged 80 or over with urothelial cancer.

Comment on this clone: The junction departs from germline at one end; a sequencing error may be responsible. The rearrangement links TRBV19 to TRBJ2-5, with D possibly being TRBD1 (7 bases). Germline CDR1 LNHDA, CDR2 SQIVND (reference sequence). The CDR3 sequence is 16 residues long. This CDR3 is CASSRGTALPQGTQYF. Here the CDR3 DNA reads TGTGCCAGTAGTCGCGGGACAGCGCTACCCCAAGGGACCCAGTACTTC.

CDR3 residues: CASIPQGGSGYTF. DNA for the CDR3: TGTGCCAGCATTCCTCAGGGGGGCTCTGGCTACACCTTC. This sequence joins TRBV6-1 and TRBJ1-2, with 7 bases aligning to TRBD1. The CDR3 has 13 residues. Germline V gene data show CDR1 as MNHNS and CDR2 as SASEGT. V was clipped by 7 bases and J by 7 bases; unmatched bases: 9.

CDR3 bases: TGTGCCAGCAGTGAGGGGACAGGGAGAGAGACCCAGTACTTC. Its protein product is CASSEGTGRETQYF. The gene calls are TRBV6-1 and TRBJ2-5, with TRBD1 identical over 9 bases. The CDR3 runs 14 residues. The V gene's germline CDR1 is MNHNS and CDR2 SASEGT. Germline trimming cut 3 bases from V and 4 bases from J; bases unmatched to any gene: 3.

The chain uses TRBV28 and TRBJ1-5; 10 bases fit TRBD1. This CDR3 is 18 amino acids long. Germline assignment: CDR1 MDHEN and CDR2 SYDVKM. Trimming cost V 2 bases and J 5 bases; bases outside gene matches: 12. This CDR3 reads CASSLTGTGVSYDQPQHF. CDR3 in DNA: TGTGCCAGCAGTTTAACCGGGACAGGGGTCTCCTACGATCAGCCCCAGCATTTT.

This clone came up once. This chain connects TRBV2 to TRBJ2-7; TRBD1 aligns across 10 bases. Germline CDR1 is SNHLY and CDR2 is FYNNEI. This CDR3 contains 17 residues. Unmatched junction bases numbered 10, after V lost 0 bases and J lost 5 bases. CDR3 bases: TGTGCCAGCAGTGAAGCGCTTACAAAGACAGGGGGCAACGAGCAGTACTTC. It is translated as CASSEALTKTGGNEQYF. Full variable domain (rest looked up from reference TRBV2 and TRBJ2-7): EPEVTQTPSHQVTQMGQEVILRCVPISNHLYFYWYRQILGQKVEFLVSFYNNEISEKSEIFDDQFSVERPDGSNFTLKIRSTKLEDSAMYFCASSEALTKTGGNEQYFGPGTRLTVT.

J is TRBJ1-1 and V is TRBV19; D remains unclear. V was shortened by 4 bases and J by 1 base, with 7 bases between the two germline ends. This CDR3 has 13 residues. Germline CDR1 LNHDA, CDR2 SQIVND (reference sequence). The CDR3 sequence: CASSRAGNTEAFF. The CDR3, as DNA: TGTGCCAGTAGTAGGGCGGGGAACACTGAAGCTTTCTTT.

The CDR3 DNA is TGTGCCAGCAGCTTGGGACAGGGGGCTTCCTACACTGAAGCTTTCTTT. Translated, it gives CASSLGQGASYTEAFF. The rearrangement links TRBV28 to TRBJ1-1; TRBD1 matches 12 bases. J lost 3 bases, V lost 6 bases, and 8 bases had no gene match. This CDR3 comprises 16 residues. Germline V gene sequence: CDR1 MDHEN, CDR2 SYDVKM.

V usage is TRBV12-5 and J usage is TRBJ2-1; TRBD2 matches 11 bases. The trim removed 5 bases at V and 4 bases at J, leaving 13 bases unmatched. Germline V CDR1 and CDR2: LGHNT, FRNRAP. CDR3 size: 18 residues. The CDR3 bases are TGTGCTAGTGGTCCCCCTCACGCAACTAGCGGGGGTTACAATGAGCAGTTCTTC. Translating gives CASGPPHATSGGYNEQFF.

The chain links TRBV9 to TRBJ2-4; 8 bases are shared with TRBD2. Germline trimming cut 4 bases from V and 9 bases from J; bases unmatched to any gene: 12. The CDR3 has 15 amino acids. The V gene's germline CDR1 is SGDLS and CDR2 YYNGEE. The chain's CDR3 is CASSPEQGGGTIQYF. As DNA, the CDR3 is TGTGCCAGCAGCCCCGAACAGGGCGGGGGGACCATTCAGTACTTC.

V and J are TRBV6-1 and TRBJ2-1, with 12 bases lining up with TRBD2. Germline V CDR1 and CDR2: MNHNS, SASEGT. After removal of 3 bases from V and 9 bases from J, the junction contained 9 bases not matched to a gene. This CDR3 has 16 residues. CDR3 amino acids: CASSDPSGRAWGEQFF. CDR3 in DNA: TGTGCCAGCAGTGACCCTAGCGGGAGGGCCTGGGGTGAGCAGTTCTTC.

The genes are TRBV10-3 and TRBJ1-5, with a possible D match to TRBD1 (6 bases). CDR1 and CDR2 from the germline V gene are ENHRY and SYGVKD. With 3 bases removed from V and 7 bases from J, the gap between germline ends came to 13 bases. The CDR3 loop spans 14 amino acids. The CDR3 sequence is CAISEEGGWQPQHF. CDR3 sequence (DNA): TGTGCCATCAGTGAAGAAGGGGGATGGCAGCCCCAGCATTTT.

The chain carries TRBV19 and TRBJ1-1; possible D gene TRBD1, 6 bases. The CDR3 has 14 amino acids. Germline CDR1 and CDR2: LNHDA and SQIVND (reference sequence). Trimming removed 5 bases at V and 6 bases at J, with 16 bases between. CDR3 DNA sequence: TGTGCCAGTAGTGAGGGGACATTGCGAGCTGAAGCTTTCTTT. The encoded protein is CASSEGTLRAEAFF.

The J gene is TRBJ2-1, the V gene TRBV7-8, with 12 bases lining up with TRBD1. Germline assignment: CDR1 SGHVS and CDR2 FQNEAQ. This CDR3 is 16 amino acids long. V lost 5 bases to trimming and J lost 6 bases; unmatched junction nucleotides: 8. The chain's CDR3 is CASSPPGQGALNEQFF. CDR3 DNA: TGTGCCAGCAGCCCACCGGGACAGGGGGCCCTCAATGAGCAGTTCTTC.

The genes are TRBV10-3 and TRBJ1-4, with D tentatively TRBD1 (6 bases). Looked up from germline, CDR1 is ENHRY and CDR2 is SYGVKD. V dropped 8 bases and J dropped 0 bases, with 16 bases sitting between them. This CDR3 is 16 amino acids long. The CDR3 DNA sequence: TGTGCCATCGGGGGGGGCGGTAAAGCAACTAATGAAAAACTGTTTTTT. It translates to CAIGGGGKATNEKLFF.

This sequence joins TRBV5-4 and TRBJ2-2; TRBD2 aligns across 8 bases. The CDR3 has 15 amino acids. V shed 1 base and J 7 bases; nucleotides not matched to a gene: 6. The germline gives CDR1 SGHNT, CDR2 YYREEE (reference sequence). The CDR3 region has the DNA TGTGCCAGCAGCTTGTCGGGAGGGTTTCACGGGGAGCTGTTTTTT. Amino acid sequence: CASSLSGGFHGELFF.

This clone was observed a single time. This sequence joins TRBV5-6 and TRBJ2-2, with 10 bases matching TRBD1. V gave up 0 bases and J gave up 5 bases; unmatched junction bases: 4. CDR3 length: 16 residues. Germline values: CDR1 SGHDT, CDR2 YYEEEE. The CDR3 DNA is TGTGCCAGCAGCTTGGGACAGGGGGCGCGTACCGGGGAGCTGTTTTTT. Its protein product is CASSLGQGARTGELFF.

This chain connects TRBV6-1 to TRBJ2-1; TRBD2 agrees at 11 bases. Germline V gene sequence: CDR1 MNHNS, CDR2 SASEGT. The CDR3 extends over 15 amino acids. V shed 4 bases and J 4 bases; nucleotides not matched to a gene: 3. The CDR3 here is CASSGLAGGYNEQFF. The CDR3, as DNA: TGTGCCAGCAGTGGGCTAGCGGGAGGTTACAATGAGCAGTTCTTC.

This chain connects TRBV19 to TRBJ1-5, with 8 bases fitting TRBD1. Germline CDR1 LNHDA, CDR2 SQIVND (reference sequence). The V gene end was trimmed by 3 bases and the J gene end by 7 bases; junction bases not matched to a gene: 5. The CDR3 has 14 amino acids. The CDR3 protein is CASSMQGARQPQHF. The CDR3 DNA is TGTGCCAGTAGTATGCAGGGGGCTCGGCAGCCCCAGCATTTT. Complete variable domain (other parts from reference TRBV19 and TRBJ1-5): DGGITQSPKYLFRKEGQNVTLSCEQNLNHDAMYWYRQDPGQGLRLIYYSQIVNDFQKGDIAEGYSVSREKKESFPLTVTSAQKNPTAFYLCASSMQGARQPQHFGDGTRLSIL.

The chain is built from TRBV5-4 and TRBJ2-2, with D perhaps TRBD2 (5 bases). The CDR3 totals 13 residues. The V end lost 4 bases, the J end lost 5 bases, and 9 bases lay between the germline ends. Germline CDR1 and CDR2: SGHNT and YYREEE (reference sequence). The CDR3 here is CASSPTGTGELFF. CDR3 DNA: TGTGCCAGCAGCCCTACGGGGACCGGGGAGCTGTTTTTT.

The V call is TRBV5-1, the J call TRBJ1-1; 9 nucleotides agree with TRBD1. The CDR3 sequence is 15 residues long. V lost 5 bases, J lost 11 bases, and 16 bases stayed unmatched. Germline values: CDR1 SGHRS, CDR2 YFSETQ. The chain's CDR3 is CASSLDGTGPTGAFF. In DNA form, the CDR3 reads TGCGCCAGCAGTTTAGACGGGACAGGGCCCACCGGGGCTTTCTTT.

The V call is TRBV9, the J call TRBJ2-3; D might be TRBD1 (5 bases). The V end lost 4 bases, the J end lost 0 bases, and 9 bases lay between the germline ends. Germline CDR1 and CDR2: SGDLS and YYNGEE. This CDR3 region has 14 residues. CDR3 DNA: TGTGCCAGCAGCCTCCGACAGAGCACAGATACGCAGTATTTT. Protein product: CASSLRQSTDTQYF.

The chain couples TRBV5-1 to TRBJ1-3; the D gene is possibly TRBD1 (6 bases). Trimming cost V 4 bases and J 1 base, with 9 bases left between them. Germline lookup yields CDR1 SGHRS and CDR2 YFSETQ. CDR3 length: 14 amino acids. The CDR3 DNA reads as TGCGCCAGCAGCGACACAGGGTCTGGAAACACCATATATTTT. As protein: CASSDTGSGNTIYF.

The rearrangement uses TRBV18 and TRBJ2-6, with D tentatively TRBD2 (5 bases). Per the germline V gene, CDR1 is KGHSH and CDR2 is LQKENI. Trimming pared 6 bases from V and 2 bases from J, leaving 17 bases between. CDR3 length equals 17 residues. This CDR3 reads CASSDERVLAGANVLTF. CDR3 nucleotides: TGTGCCAGCTCGGATGAGAGGGTATTGGCTGGGGCCAACGTCCTGACTTTC.